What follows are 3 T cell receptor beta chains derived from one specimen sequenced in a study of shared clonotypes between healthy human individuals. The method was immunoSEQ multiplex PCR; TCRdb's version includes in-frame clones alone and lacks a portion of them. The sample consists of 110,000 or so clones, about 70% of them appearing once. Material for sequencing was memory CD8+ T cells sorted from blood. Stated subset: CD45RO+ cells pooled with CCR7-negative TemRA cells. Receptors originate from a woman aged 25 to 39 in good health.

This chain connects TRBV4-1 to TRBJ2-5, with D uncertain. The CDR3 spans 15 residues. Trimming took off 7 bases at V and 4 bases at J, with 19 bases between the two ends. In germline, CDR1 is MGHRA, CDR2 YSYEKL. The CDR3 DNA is TGCGCCAGCACCCCCACGGTAGCAAGGGTAGAGACCCAGTACTTC. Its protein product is CASTPTVARVETQYF.

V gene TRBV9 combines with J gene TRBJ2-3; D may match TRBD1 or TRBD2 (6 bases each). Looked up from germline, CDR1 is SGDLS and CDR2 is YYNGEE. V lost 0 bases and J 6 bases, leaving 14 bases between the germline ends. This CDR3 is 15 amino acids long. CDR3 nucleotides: TGTGCCAGCAGCGTAGTGGAGGGGGGAACGGATACGCAGTATTTT. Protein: CASSVVEGGTDTQYF.

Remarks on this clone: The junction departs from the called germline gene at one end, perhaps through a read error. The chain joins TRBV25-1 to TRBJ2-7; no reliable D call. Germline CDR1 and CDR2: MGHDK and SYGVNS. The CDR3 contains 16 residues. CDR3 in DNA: TGTGCCAGCAGTGTTTTGGACGGCGAGGCCTCCCACGAGCAGTACTTC. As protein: CASSVLDGEASHEQYF.